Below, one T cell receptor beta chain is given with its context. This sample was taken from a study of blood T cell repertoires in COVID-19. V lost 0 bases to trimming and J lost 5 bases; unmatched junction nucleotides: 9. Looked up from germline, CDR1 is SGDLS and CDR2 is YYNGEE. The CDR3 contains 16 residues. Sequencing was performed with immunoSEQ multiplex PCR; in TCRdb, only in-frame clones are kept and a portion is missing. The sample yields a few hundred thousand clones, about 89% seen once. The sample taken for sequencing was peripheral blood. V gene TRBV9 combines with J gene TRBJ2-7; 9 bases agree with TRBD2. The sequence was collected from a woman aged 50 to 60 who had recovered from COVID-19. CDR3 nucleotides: TGTGCCAGCAGCGTAGGATCTGCCGGGACTAGCCACGAGCAGTACTTC. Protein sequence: CASSVGSAGTSHEQYF.